The 22 T cell receptor beta chains below come from one sample, sequenced in a study of human T cells and chemical hapten exposure. From the RACE reads, TCRdb called clonotypes with MiXCR, one entry per CDR3 protein. Counted here are 95,000 to 150,000 distinct CDR3 sequences, roughly 14% occurring once; the ten biggest clones make up roughly 2.8%. Time point meaning: pre-sensitization, week 0. Sample treatment: therapeutic diphenylcyclopropenone sensitization with weekly scalp DPC. The sample in question was whole blood, obtained in connection with sensitization to the hapten diphenylcyclopropenone (DPC). Receptors were obtained from a woman under 30 with alopecia areata. Some clones in this sample may be carry-over from other donors' samples.

This sequence joins TRBV7-9 and TRBJ2-5; D could derive from TRBD1 or TRBD2 (6 bases each). This CDR3 has 15 residues. Per germline, CDR1 SEHNR and CDR2 FQNEAQ (reference sequence). V lost 6 bases and J 2 bases, leaving 16 bases between the germline ends. CDR3: CASSSQGRQQETQYF. The CDR3 DNA reads as TGTGCCAGCAGTTCCCAGGGGAGGCAACAAGAGACCCAGTACTTC.

With regard to this clonotype: Compared with germline, one end of the junction differs, possibly owing to a read error. The chain combines TRBV11-2 with TRBJ2-1, with D perhaps given as TRBD1 or TRBD2 (5 bases each). This CDR3 is 12 amino acids long. Germline assignment: CDR1 SGHAT and CDR2 FQNNGV. As DNA, the CDR3 is TGTGCCAGCAGCCCTCTCCAACCCGGGACGCTCTTC. Its protein is CASSPLQPGTLF.

V and J are TRBV6-2 or TRBV6-3 and TRBJ2-1; D is unresolved. V was trimmed by 6 bases and J by 4 bases, leaving 16 bases between them. Germline CDR1 MNHEY, CDR2 SVGEGT. The CDR3 runs 15 residues. CDR3 sequence reads: CASSELKARYNEQFF. The CDR3 coding sequence is TGTGCCAGCAGCGAACTCAAAGCAAGATACAATGAGCAGTTCTTC.

The table lists this clonotype with many counts. V is TRBV7-2 and J is TRBJ2-1, with TRBD2 identical over 10 bases. This CDR3 is 16 amino acids long. The V and J ends lost 5 bases and 8 bases, in that order; junction bases with no gene match: 12. The germline V gene has CDR1 SGHTA and CDR2 FQGNSA. The CDR3 sequence is CASSGQASGGNHEQFF. The DNA for the CDR3 is TGTGCCAGCAGCGGCCAAGCTAGCGGGGGAAATCATGAGCAGTTCTTC.

This clonotype was seen only a few times. The CDR3 here is CASSLRDGYTF. CDR3 sequence (DNA): TGCGCCAGCAGCCTACGCGATGGCTACACCTTC. The chain uses TRBV4-1 and TRBJ1-2; unclear D gene. This CDR3 comprises 11 residues. CDR1 is MGHRA, CDR2 YSYEKL, per germline. Trimming removed 4 bases from V and 6 bases from J, with 6 bases in between.

This clonotype was found a few times. The chain links TRBV7-2 to TRBJ1-1; D is ambiguous. With 1 base removed from V and 10 bases from J, the gap between germline ends came to 7 bases. The CDR3 length is 11 residues. Germline-derived CDR1 and CDR2 are SGHTA and FQGNSA. The CDR3 sequence: CASSLVIGAFF. In nucleotides, the CDR3 is TGTGCCAGCAGCTTAGTTATTGGAGCTTTCTTT.

This clonotype has a handful of counts. The CDR3 sequence is CASSQDVSFSSYNSPLHF. CDR3 in DNA: TGCGCCAGCAGCCAAGATGTTAGCTTTAGCTCCTATAATTCACCCCTCCACTTT. The chain employs TRBV4-3 and TRBJ1-6, with D uncertain. There are 18 residues in the CDR3. Looked up from germline, CDR1 is LGHNA and CDR2 is YSLEER. Trimming left V 0 bases short and J 0 bases short, with 12 bases between.

This clonotype was observed a handful of times. The chain employs TRBV28 and TRBJ2-1, with D unresolved. The CDR3 covers 13 residues. Germline assignment: CDR1 MDHEN and CDR2 SYDVKM. Trimming took off 3 bases at V and 5 bases at J, with 8 bases between the two ends. CDR3 residues: CASSFRVDNEQFF. Here the CDR3 DNA reads TGTGCCAGCAGTTTTAGGGTAGACAATGAGCAGTTCTTC.

V gene TRBV7-2 combines with J gene TRBJ1-1, with D possibly matching TRBD1 (5 bases). The V end lost 3 bases, the J end lost 4 bases, and 12 bases lay between the germline ends. CDR3 length equals 14 residues. Germline V gene data show CDR1 as SGHTA and CDR2 as FQGNSA. Written as DNA, the CDR3 is TGTGCCAGCAGCTTGTCCAGGGCGAGCACTGAAGCTTTCTTT. The encoded protein is CASSLSRASTEAFF.

This clonotype was seen more than once but under ten times. The rearrangement links TRBV6-2 or TRBV6-3 to TRBJ2-1; tentatively, D is TRBD2 (5 bases). The length of the CDR3 is 14 residues. V was shortened by 2 bases and J by 2 bases, with 7 bases between the two germline ends. CDR1 and CDR2 from the germline V gene are MNHEY and SVGEGT. The DNA for the CDR3 is TGTGCCAGCAGTTACGGGCGGGCCTACAATGAGCAGTTCTTC. This translates into CASSYGRAYNEQFF.

The chain has TRBV3-1 and TRBJ1-1; D gene uncertain. In germline, CDR1 is LGHDT, CDR2 YNNKEL (reference sequence). V was pared by 0 bases and J by 6 bases, with 5 bases between. The CDR3 length is 12 residues. The chain's CDR3 is CASSQETAEAFF. CDR3 DNA sequence: TGTGCCAGCAGCCAAGAAACTGCTGAAGCTTTCTTT.

J is TRBJ1-2 and V is TRBV6-5, with unresolved D. Germline V gene lookup returns CDR1 MNHEY and CDR2 SVGAGI. The CDR3 is made up of 16 amino acids. V dropped 2 bases and J dropped 0 bases, with 13 bases sitting between them. The CDR3 is CASSYEGPPSNYGYTF. The CDR3, as DNA: TGTGCCAGCAGTTACGAGGGCCCCCCTTCTAACTATGGCTACACCTTC.

In this sample, this clonotype turned up a few times. This chain joins TRBV3-1 and TRBJ1-2; TRBD1 matches at 9 bases. Germline V gene data show CDR1 as LGHDT and CDR2 as YNNKEL (reference sequence). The V and J ends lost 3 bases and 1 base, in that order; junction bases with no gene match: 3. The CDR3 runs to 15 residues. The CDR3 sequence: CASSQGQGYNYGYTF. CDR3 nucleotide sequence: TGTGCCAGCAGCCAGGGACAGGGATATAACTATGGCTACACCTTC. Drawing the rest from reference TRBV3-1 and TRBJ1-2, the complete variable domain is DTAVSQTPKYLVTQMGNDKSIKCEQNLGHDTMYWYKQDSKKFLKIMFSYNNKELIINETVPNRFSPKSPDKAHLNLHINSLELGDSAVYFCASSQGQGYNYGYTFGSGTRLTVV.

V usage is TRBV12-3 or TRBV12-4 and J usage is TRBJ2-3; D is possibly TRBD1 (6 bases). The CDR3 is 17 residues long. V was clipped by 4 bases and J by 3 bases, with 20 bases between them. As DNA, the CDR3 is TGTGCCAGCAGTTCCCTCTCAGCTGGGGGCGGTACAGATACGCAGTATTTT. Its translation: CASSSLSAGGGTDTQYF.

This chain links TRBV9 with TRBJ1-3; TRBD1 might be the D (5 bases). Trimming took 6 bases from V and 4 from J, leaving 17 bases between them. The CDR3 is 15 residues long. Per the germline V gene, CDR1 is SGDLS and CDR2 is YYNGEE. CDR3 in amino acids: CASNPTGVGGNTIYF. The CDR3 nucleotides read TGTGCCAGCAACCCAACGGGGGTAGGAGGAAACACCATATATTTT.

The chain is built from TRBV27 and TRBJ2-3, with 8 bases identical to TRBD1. The CDR3 has 16 residues. J gave up 5 bases and V 3 bases, and 10 bases lay outside the gene matches. The germline V gene encodes CDR1 MNHEY and CDR2 SMNVEV (reference sequence). The CDR3 sequence: CASSFAPDRAGDTQYF. The CDR3 bases are TGTGCCAGCAGTTTCGCCCCGGACAGGGCAGGAGATACGCAGTATTTT.

This clonotype has only a few counts. The chain couples TRBV6-2 or TRBV6-3 to TRBJ1-6; 8 positions agree with TRBD1. Unmatched junction bases numbered 12, after V lost 6 bases and J lost 8 bases. This CDR3 region has 16 residues. CDR1 and CDR2 (germline): MNHEY, SVGEGT. The CDR3 spells CASRPFDRGQYSPLHF. CDR3 nucleotides: TGTGCCAGCAGACCATTCGACAGGGGACAATATTCACCCCTCCACTTT.

The chain combines TRBV18 with TRBJ2-7; possibly TRBD1 or TRBD2 for D (7 bases each). The CDR3 consists of 14 residues. Germline V gene lookup returns CDR1 KGHSH and CDR2 LQKENI. Between the trimmed V and J ends, which lost 3 bases and 4 bases, there was a span of 13 bases. CDR3 in amino acids: CASSPFQGGYEQYF. Here the CDR3 DNA reads TGTGCCAGCTCACCGTTCCAGGGGGGGTACGAGCAGTACTTC.

This clonotype turned up a few times. This chain joins TRBV7-2 and TRBJ2-3, with 7 bases matching TRBD2. The trim removed 1 base at V and 2 bases at J, leaving 6 bases unmatched. Germline V gives CDR1 SGHTA, CDR2 FQGNSA. CDR3 length: 16 amino acids. CDR3 sequence: CASSLDPSGLTDTQYF. CDR3 sequence (DNA): TGTGCCAGCAGCTTAGATCCTAGCGGCCTCACAGATACGCAGTATTTT. Full variable domain (outside the CDR3, taken from reference TRBV7-2 and TRBJ2-3): GAGVSQSPSNKVTEKGKDVELRCDPISGHTALYWYRQSLGQGLEFLIYFQGNSAPDKSGLPSDRFSAERTGGSVSTLTIQRTQQEDSAVYLCASSLDPSGLTDTQYFGPGTRLTVL.

This chain links TRBV11-2 with TRBJ1-3; D unclear. The CDR3 runs 17 residues. Between the trimmed V and J ends, which lost 2 bases and 8 bases, there was a span of 22 bases. Germline values: CDR1 SGHAT, CDR2 FQNNGV. The CDR3 protein is CASSLFKRLPPRDTIYF. As DNA, the CDR3 is TGTGCCAGCAGCTTATTTAAGAGGCTACCTCCGCGGGACACCATATATTTT.

This clonotype was seen repeatedly, ten times or more. The V and J genes are TRBV20-1 and TRBJ2-1; 11 nucleotides match TRBD2. Germline lookup yields CDR1 DFQATT and CDR2 SNEGSKA (reference sequence). The V and J ends lost 0 bases and 7 bases, in that order; junction bases with no gene match: 14. The CDR3 extends over 18 amino acids. The CDR3 loop reads CSARDHNSGGGFRNEQFF. CDR3 coding DNA: TGCAGTGCTAGAGATCACAATAGCGGGGGGGGCTTTCGAAATGAGCAGTTCTTC.

The V call is TRBV28, the J call TRBJ2-7; 7 bases match TRBD2. There are 12 residues in the CDR3. Germline values: CDR1 MDHEN, CDR2 SYDVKM. V trimming: 10 bases; J trimming: 0 bases; junction bases outside the gene matches: 3. The CDR3 is CANSGDSYEQYF. In DNA form, the CDR3 reads TGTGCCAACAGCGGGGACTCCTACGAGCAGTACTTC. Full variable domain (outside the CDR3, taken from reference TRBV28 and TRBJ2-7): DVKVTQSSRYLVKRTGEKVFLECVQDMDHENMFWYRQDPGLGLRLIYFSYDVKMKEKGDIPEGYSVSREKKERFSLILESASTNQTSMYLCANSGDSYEQYFGPGTRLTVT.